Listed below are T cell receptor beta chains from one sample, sequenced in a study of graft-versus-host responses after intestinal transplantation. Here immunoSEQ multiplex PCR was the method, and the copy in TCRdb shows in-frame clones only, minus some. Among roughly 3,200 clones listed, 90% to 95% were seen once. The material sequenced was bone marrow, taken 350 to 400 days after transplant. The receptors here all came from a human patient who received an intestinal transplant, so some T cells may come from the graft donor. CDR3s include the opening cysteine and the closing phenylalanine or tryptophan. A D gene is named only where the DNA matches it firmly. Not every row has a clone size; where given, it reads once, few, many or a size class.

CDR3: CASSVDRGGTGELFF
DNA: TGTGCCAGCAGCGTAGACAGGGGCGGCACCGGGGAGCTGTTTTTT
D: TRBD1
size: NA
J: TRBJ2-2
V: TRBV6-5
length: 15

CDR3: CASTPRGSYNSPLHF
DNA: TGTGCCAGCACCCCCCGGGGCTCCTATAATTCACCCCTCCACTTT
D: NA
size: NA
J: TRBJ1-6
V: TRBV5-4
length: 15

CDR3: CASKSGVPYGYTF
DNA: TGTGCCAGCAAGTCAGGCGTCCCCTATGGCTACACCTTC
D: NA
size: NA
J: TRBJ1-2
V: TRBV2
length: 13

CDR3: CASSELAGGPDTQYF
DNA: TGTGCCAGCAGTGAACTAGCGGGAGGGCCAGATACGCAGTATTTT
D: TRBD2
size: NA
J: TRBJ2-3
V: TRBV6-1
length: 15

CDR3: CASSQWDRGSNQPQHF
DNA: TGTGCCAGTAGTCAGTGGGACAGGGGTAGCAATCAGCCCCAGCATTTT
D: TRBD1
size: NA
J: TRBJ1-5
V: TRBV19
length: 16

CDR3: CSGARDLNTDTQYF
DNA: TGCAGCGGGGCCCGGGACTTGAACACAGATACGCAGTATTTT
D: NA
size: NA
J: TRBJ2-3
V: TRBV29-1
length: 14

CDR3: CASTEDRGIHEQYF
DNA: TGTGCCAGCACGGAGGACAGGGGGATCCACGAGCAGTACTTC
D: TRBD1
size: NA
J: TRBJ2-7
V: TRBV6-6
length: 14

CDR3: CASSLGDLRGEQYF
DNA: TGTGCCAGCAGCTTAGGGGACCTCAGGGGCGAGCAGTACTTC
D: NA
size: NA
J: TRBJ2-7
V: TRBV7-2
length: 14

CDR3: CASSTSTTNNEQFF
DNA: TGTGCCAGCAGTACAAGTACAACTAACAATGAGCAGTTCTTC
D: NA
size: NA
J: TRBJ2-1
V: TRBV6-1
length: 14

CDR3: CASSIWRLAGGRSYNEQFF
DNA: TGTGCCAGTAGTATATGGCGACTAGCGGGGGGGCGGTCCTACAATGAGCAGTTCTTC
D: TRBD2
size: NA
J: TRBJ2-1
V: TRBV19
length: 19

CDR3: CASSGWGTNLKETQYF
DNA: TGTGCCAGCAGTGGATGGGGGACGAATTTAAAAGAGACCCAGTACTTC
D: NA
size: NA
J: TRBJ2-5
V: TRBV25-1
length: 16

CDR3: CASSLDMGAYEQYF
DNA: TGTGCCAGCAGCTTAGATATGGGGGCCTACGAGCAGTACTTC
D: NA
size: NA
J: TRBJ2-7
V: TRBV7-9
length: 14

CDR3: CASSHARDTKSYF
DNA: TGTGCCAGCAGCCACGCACGGGACACCAAGTCCTATTTT
D: NA
size: NA
J: TRBJ2-3
V: TRBV5-4
length: 13

CDR3: CASSEIFVGGGGETQYF
DNA: TGTGCCAGCAGTGAAATTTTCGTGGGCGGGGGCGGAGAGACCCAGTACTTC
D: NA
size: NA
J: TRBJ2-5
V: TRBV2
length: 17

CDR3: CASSFLAGPGNTIYF
DNA: TGTGCCAGCAGTTTCCTCGCCGGGCCAGGAAACACCATATATTTT
D: NA
size: NA
J: TRBJ1-3
V: TRBV6-1
length: 15

CDR3: CASGYTGSNQPQHF
DNA: TGTGCCAGCGGTTATACAGGGAGCAATCAGCCCCAGCATTTT
D: NA
size: NA
J: TRBJ1-5
V: TRBV6-5
length: 14

CDR3: CASSCSPRVVGQPQHF
DNA: TGTGCCAGCAGCTGCTCCCCCAGGGTAGTCGGGCAGCCCCAGCATTTT
D: NA
size: NA
J: TRBJ1-5
V: TRBV7-3
length: 16

CDR3: CASSQERGQGRWHEKLFF
DNA: TGTGCCAGCAGCCAAGAGAGGGGACAGGGCAGGTGGCATGAAAAACTGTTTTTT
D: TRBD1
size: NA
J: TRBJ1-4
V: TRBV14
length: 18

CDR3: CASSDDRDRGAYEQYF
DNA: TGTGCCAGCAGTGACGACCGGGACAGGGGGGCCTACGAGCAGTACTTC
D: TRBD1
size: NA
J: TRBJ2-7
V: TRBV6-1
length: 16

CDR3: CASSDYTGPNYGYTF
DNA: TGTGCCAGCAGCGACTATACCGGACCTAACTATGGCTACACCTTC
D: NA
size: NA
J: TRBJ1-2
V: TRBV6-1
length: 15

CDR3: CASSLDRSNQPQHF
DNA: TGTGCCAGCAGCCTGGACAGGAGCAATCAGCCCCAGCATTTT
D: TRBD1
size: NA
J: TRBJ1-5
V: TRBV6-5
length: 14

CDR3: CASSQVQARGNEKLFF
DNA: TGCGCCAGCAGCCAAGTCCAGGCCAGGGGGAATGAAAAACTGTTTTTT
D: TRBD1
size: NA
J: TRBJ1-4
V: TRBV4-1
length: 16

CDR3: CASSNYRRSNYGYTF
DNA: TGTGCCAGCAGTAATTACAGGAGATCTAACTATGGCTACACCTTC
D: NA
size: NA
J: TRBJ1-2
V: TRBV28
length: 15

CDR3: CASWGGTEAFF
DNA: TGTGCCAGCTGGGGAGGAACTGAAGCTTTCTTT
D: NA
size: NA
J: TRBJ1-1
V: TRBV2
length: 11

CDR3: CASGKREEINEQFF
DNA: TGTGCCAGCGGAAAGCGGGAGGAGATCAATGAGCAGTTCTTC
D: TRBD2
size: NA
J: TRBJ2-1
V: TRBV9
length: 14

CDR3: CASSHTSPDTQYF
DNA: TGTGCCAGCAGCCACACTAGCCCGGATACGCAGTATTTT
D: NA
size: NA
J: TRBJ2-3
V: TRBV5-4
length: 13

CDR3: CASSVVGVGGINEQYF
DNA: TGTGCCAGCAGCGTAGTGGGTGTCGGGGGGATCAACGAGCAGTACTTC
D: TRBD2
size: NA
J: TRBJ2-7
V: TRBV9
length: 16

CDR3: CASSYDSGYGYTF
DNA: TGTGCCAGCAGTTACGACAGCGGCTATGGCTACACCTTC
D: NA
size: NA
J: TRBJ1-2
V: TRBV6-6
length: 13

CDR3: CASSPGQGKGQPQHF
DNA: TGTGCCAGCAGTCCCGGACAGGGAAAGGGACAGCCCCAGCATTTT
D: TRBD1
size: NA
J: TRBJ1-5
V: TRBV6-5
length: 15

CDR3: CASSVGQGDTYEQYF
DNA: TGTGCCAGCAGCGTAGGTCAGGGGGATACCTACGAGCAGTACTTC
D: TRBD1
size: NA
J: TRBJ2-7
V: TRBV9
length: 15

CDR3: CASSYIGANTEAFF
DNA: TGTGCCAGCAGTTATATCGGAGCTAACACTGAAGCTTTCTTT
D: NA
size: NA
J: TRBJ1-1
V: TRBV6-5
length: 14

CDR3: CASSYNSGNTIYF
DNA: TGTGCCAGCAGTTACAACTCTGGAAACACCATATATTTT
D: NA
size: NA
J: TRBJ1-3
V: TRBV6-9
length: 13

CDR3: CASTLGRSYSGNTIYF
DNA: TGTGCCAGCACCCTAGGGCGCAGTTACTCTGGAAACACCATATATTTT
D: NA
size: NA
J: TRBJ1-3
V: TRBV6-6
length: 16

CDR3: CASSSSSKNIQYF
DNA: TGTGCCAGCAGCTCCAGTTCCAAAAACATTCAGTACTTC
D: NA
size: NA
J: TRBJ2-4
V: TRBV5-6
length: 13

CDR3: CAIQEREAEQYF
DNA: TGTGCCATCCAAGAGCGGGAGGCCGAGCAGTACTTC
D: TRBD2
size: NA
J: TRBJ2-7
V: TRBV10-3
length: 12

CDR3: CASSEPGSNTEAFF
DNA: TGCGCCAGCAGTGAACCGGGGTCGAACACTGAAGCTTTCTTT
D: NA
size: NA
J: TRBJ1-1
V: TRBV10-1
length: 14

CDR3: CASSPLGTSGVETQYF
DNA: TGTGCCAGCAGTCCCCTAGGGACTAGCGGTGTCGAGACCCAGTACTTC
D: TRBD2
size: NA
J: TRBJ2-5
V: TRBV28
length: 16

CDR3: CASSPYRSELNPYNEQFF
DNA: TGTGCCAGCAGTCCCTACCGTTCGGAACTCAATCCCTACAATGAGCAGTTCTTC
D: NA
size: NA
J: TRBJ2-1
V: TRBV28
length: 18

CDR3: CASSPVPKANEKLFF
DNA: TGCGCCAGCAGCCCAGTCCCGAAGGCTAATGAAAAACTGTTTTTT
D: NA
size: once
J: TRBJ1-4
V: TRBV5-1
length: 15

CDR3: CASSQETGVVRGYTF
DNA: TGCGCCAGCAGCCAAGAGACAGGGGTGGTGCGGGGCTACACCTTC
D: TRBD1
size: NA
J: TRBJ1-2
V: TRBV4-1
length: 15

CDR3: CASSVEGVSNQPQHF
DNA: TGTGCCAGCAGTGTAGAGGGGGTGAGCAATCAGCCCCAGCATTTT
D: NA
size: NA
J: TRBJ1-5
V: TRBV6-5
length: 15

CDR3: CASSESRQGYSPLHF
DNA: TGTGCCAGCAGTGAGAGTCGGCAGGGTTATTCACCCCTCCACTTT
D: NA
size: NA
J: TRBJ1-6
V: TRBV2
length: 15

CDR3: CASGLVLAGGPLYNEQFF
DNA: TGTGCTAGTGGTTTGGTACTAGCGGGAGGGCCGCTCTACAATGAGCAGTTCTTC
D: TRBD2
size: NA
J: TRBJ2-1
V: TRBV12-5
length: 18

CDR3: CASSVGLAASYEQYF
DNA: TGTGCCAGCAGCGTAGGCCTGGCGGCCTCCTACGAGCAGTACTTC
D: NA
size: NA
J: TRBJ2-7
V: TRBV9
length: 15

CDR3: CASSFAYNEQFF
DNA: TGTGCCAGCAGTTTTGCATACAATGAGCAGTTCTTC
D: NA
size: NA
J: TRBJ2-1
V: TRBV28
length: 12

CDR3: CATGSRGLHSYEQYF
DNA: TGTGCCACCGGGAGCCGGGGACTCCACTCCTACGAGCAGTACTTC
D: NA
size: NA
J: TRBJ2-7
V: TRBV6-1
length: 15

CDR3: CASSLRGGNNEQFF
DNA: TGTGCCAGCAGCTTAAGGGGGGGAAACAATGAGCAGTTCTTC
D: NA
size: NA
J: TRBJ2-1
V: TRBV13
length: 14

CDR3: CASSIAGGAGTEAFF
DNA: TGTGCCAGTAGTATAGCAGGGGGCGCGGGCACTGAAGCTTTCTTT
D: TRBD1
size: NA
J: TRBJ1-1
V: TRBV19
length: 15

CDR3: CASSERESSYNEQFF
DNA: TGTGCCAGCAGTGAGCGGGAGAGCTCCTACAATGAGCAGTTCTTC
D: TRBD2
size: NA
J: TRBJ2-1
V: TRBV6-4
length: 15

CDR3: CASSYNSGNTIYF
DNA: TGTGCCAGCAGTTACAACTCTGGAAACACCATATATTTT
D: NA
size: large
J: TRBJ1-3
V: TRBV6-5
length: 13

CDR3: CASSQEGYEQYF
DNA: TGCGCCAGCAGCCAAGAGGGATACGAGCAGTACTTC
D: NA
size: NA
J: TRBJ2-7
V: TRBV4-1
length: 12

CDR3: CASSYDRGTVEQYF
DNA: TGTGCCAGCAGTTACGACAGGGGGACCGTCGAGCAGTACTTC
D: TRBD1
size: NA
J: TRBJ2-7
V: TRBV6-5
length: 14

CDR3: CASSSSRVNTEAFF
DNA: TGTGCCAGCAGCTCTTCCCGGGTAAACACTGAAGCTTTCTTT
D: NA
size: NA
J: TRBJ1-1
V: TRBV5-6
length: 14

CDR3: CASSLPWADRKTYGYTF
DNA: TGTGCCAGTAGTTTGCCGTGGGCAGATCGAAAGACCTATGGCTACACCTTC
D: NA
size: NA
J: TRBJ1-2
V: TRBV19
length: 17

CDR3: CASSLIWSPIADTQYF
DNA: TGTGCCAGCAGCTTAATCTGGAGCCCAATAGCGGATACGCAGTATTTT
D: NA
size: NA
J: TRBJ2-3
V: TRBV11-2
length: 16

CDR3: CASSLDFWDSPLHF
DNA: TGTGCCAGCAGCTTAGATTTCTGGGATTCACCCCTCCACTTT
D: NA
size: NA
J: TRBJ1-6
V: TRBV11-2
length: 14

CDR3: CASSDRDNSPLHF
DNA: TGTGCCAGCAGTGACAGGGATAATTCACCCCTCCACTTT
D: NA
size: NA
J: TRBJ1-6
V: TRBV6-4
length: 13

CDR3: CASSSGTGADTQYF
DNA: TGTGCCAGCAGTTCCGGGACAGGGGCCGATACGCAGTATTTT
D: TRBD1
size: NA
J: TRBJ2-3
V: TRBV2
length: 14